This TCR beta chain was documented in a study of blood T cell repertoires in COVID-19. Study-level information: The cDNA or gDNA used as material had been derived from T cells, B-cell-depleted T cells, or PBMCs.

Produced via immunoSEQ multiplex PCR; TCRdb's table is partial and in-frame only. This table holds about 68,000 clones, 80% to 90% found once. The CDR3 runs to 15 residues. Germline CDR1 is MNHEY and CDR2 is SVGEGT. V was pared by 5 bases and J by 6 bases, with 19 bases between. The TCR comes from a man older than 75 with COVID-19, enrolled during active disease. Sequences were obtained from peripheral blood. V gene TRBV6-2 or TRBV6-3 combines with J gene TRBJ1-1; D may be TRBD1 (5 bases). The CDR3, as DNA: TGTGCCAGCAGTGGGGCTAGGGTCGGCGGAGCTGAAGCTTTCTTT. As protein: CASSGARVGGAEAFF.